This T cell receptor beta chain was identified in a study of blood T cell repertoires in COVID-19 (dated by TCRdb to 2018 to 2020). For the wider study: Samples from collaborators originated in the United States, Italy and Spain and spanned both the acute and convalescent phases of COVID-19. The prospective study material was composed of cDNA or gDNA derived from T cells, B-cell-depleted T cells, or PBMCs. Deeply sampled blood TCRbeta repertoires from subjects exposed to, actively infected with, or recovered from COVID-19 were included in the dataset. The repertoires were released in a freely available public database intended as a resource for research on the immune response to SARS-CoV-2. The samples were drawn from two sources: the first 160 participants of the ongoing ImmuneRACE study, and 1,000 to 1,500 subjects contributed by 6 global collaborators. The sample metadata nearly always contained a de-identified subject ID, COVID-19 status, age in years and sex. HLA class I and class II types, where available, came from metadata supplied by the sample provider rather than from assay-based typing.

About this clone itself: Its antigen specificity is not known. Per-base qualities were not stored, and no clone one base away is much larger.

The paper as a whole reports these results and caveats: The quantity of clinical and demographic metadata differed by source and by participant and was supplied without curation.

From cysteine to phenylalanine, the CDR3 is 13 amino acids long. The only DNA kept is the CDR3, 39 bases in frame from the first base. For CDR1 and CDR2, the germline V gene lists SGHRS and YFSETQ. V drops 3 bases and J drops 4 bases, leaving 11 bases in between. Collaborating institutions collected whole blood in K2EDTA tubes following their own protocols. For TCRbeta analysis, collaborator samples were shipped as frozen whole blood, as isolated PBMCs, or as DNA extracted from either sample type. The immunoSEQ Assay, a bias-controlled multiplex PCR, was used to amplify TCRbeta CDR3 regions from genomic DNA. On the study's bioinformatics: Within the assay, amplification of reference gene primers was used to estimate how many nucleated cells each sample contained. To quantify the absolute abundance of each unique TCRbeta CDR3 rearrangement, sequence reads were collapsed and filtered. For each sample, productive Simpson clonality was calculated as the square root of Simpson's diversity index over productive rearrangements. TCRdb obtained this table from immuneACCESS and retained in-frame rearrangements with V and J assigned. These tables miss some clones; where compared with another copy, unresolved V genes account for less than half of the shortfall, and the remainder is unexplained. V and J calls and clone size are given by that table; D and trimming were obtained from the DNA. This sample has approximately 120,000 clones in its table, and around four fifths of those were observed once. Around 11% of the sample comes from the top ten.

The rearranged chain carries TRBV5-1 and TRBJ2-7; matching of 5 bases hints at TRBD1 as the D gene. This receptor was obtained from a man aged 55 to 69 with acute or convalescent COVID-19. Sequencing was performed on peripheral blood. The CDR3 reads CASSSTDSYEQYF. The nucleotide sequence is given as TGCGCCAGCAGCTCGACTGACAGTTACGAGCAGTACTTC.